These 14 T cell receptor beta chains were all obtained from the same sample, sequenced in a study of beta chain features in type 1 diabetes. TCRB transcripts that were expressed got sequenced, as all of the isolated RNA had been reverse transcribed. Repertoires were generated with immunoSEQ multiplex PCR, while TCRdb's copy carries only in-frame clones and drops some. There are about 450,000 clones in the sample; more than 9.5% occur only once, and approximately 0.05% lies in the top ten. The specimen was naive CD4+ T cells from blood. These receptors were collected from a woman under 30 in good health.

In its sample, this clone was seen a few times. The chain combines TRBV19 with TRBJ1-6; D is unclear. The germline V and J ends were trimmed by 5 bases and 7 bases, with 12 bases remaining between them. This CDR3 is 14 amino acids long. Germline CDR1 reads LNHDA; CDR2 reads SQIVND (reference sequence). In nucleotides, the CDR3 is TGTGCCAGTAGTGACCGGGAATTCAATTCACCCCTCCACTTT. Protein product: CASSDREFNSPLHF.

This clone was observed a handful of times. Within the sample, other DNA sequences also encode this same CDR3. The rearrangement joins TRBV6-5 to TRBJ1-6; D is undetermined. The V gene's germline CDR1 is MNHEY and CDR2 SVGAGI. V lost 2 bases and J lost 9, with 5 bases in between. The CDR3 consists of 12 residues. The CDR3 region is CASSYLGSPLHF. The CDR3 nucleotides are TGTGCCAGCAGTTACCTAGGTTCACCCCTCCACTTT.

This clone was counted only a few times. V is TRBV6-6 and J is TRBJ2-4; weak D call: TRBD1 (5 bases). V lost 7 bases and J lost 2, with 12 bases in between. CDR1 and CDR2 (germline): MNHNY, SVGAGI (reference sequence). The CDR3 contains 14 residues. In DNA, the CDR3 is TGTGCCAGCAATCAGGGAACTTCCAAAAACATTCAGTACTTC. Translation gives CASNQGTSKNIQYF.

Concerning this clone: Other DNA sequences in the same sample also yield this CDR3. This chain connects TRBV7-8 to TRBJ2-5; the D call may be TRBD1 or TRBD2 (5 bases each). Germline CDR1 is SGHVS and CDR2 is FQNEAQ. CDR3 size: 14 residues. V shed 2 bases and J shed 7 bases, with 14 bases lying between them. This CDR3 is CASSLRARDGTQYF. CDR3 DNA: TGTGCCAGCAGCTTAAGGGCCCGGGACGGGACCCAGTACTTC.

This chain connects TRBV14 to TRBJ2-5, with 10 bases fitting TRBD2. Germline CDR1 is SGHDN and CDR2 is FVKESK. Trimming took 1 base from V and 5 from J; bases not matched to a gene: 10. CDR3 size: 17 residues. CDR3 in amino acids: CASSQALLAGVGETQYF. In DNA form, the CDR3 reads TGTGCCAGCAGCCAAGCTCTCCTAGCGGGAGTGGGGGAGACCCAGTACTTC.

This clone has just a few counts. The chain uses TRBV15 and TRBJ1-3; no firm D call. Germline V gives CDR1 LNHNV, CDR2 YYDKDF (reference sequence). The CDR3 spans 16 residues. The V end lost 0 bases, the J end lost 0 bases, and 9 bases lay between the germline ends. CDR3 in amino acids: CATSRDAGISGNTIYF. In DNA, the CDR3 is TGTGCCACCAGCAGAGATGCCGGGATCTCTGGAAACACCATATATTTT. The entire variable domain, with the rest obtained from reference TRBV15 and TRBJ1-3, is as follows: DAMVIQNPRYQVTQFGKPVTLSCSQTLNHNVMYWYQQKSSQAPKLLFHYYDKDFNNEADTPDNFQSRRPNTSFCFLDIRSPGLGDTAMYLCATSRDAGISGNTIYFGEGSWLTVV.

The V call is TRBV7-9, the J call TRBJ2-5; TRBD2 is a possible D gene (5 bases). V lost 5 bases to trimming and J lost 1 base, with 17 bases between them. The CDR3 spans 16 residues. Looked up from germline, CDR1 is SEHNR and CDR2 is FQNEAQ (reference sequence). The CDR3 loop reads CASSPTREGIQETQYF. The CDR3 coding sequence is TGTGCCAGCAGCCCAACCCGGGAAGGCATCCAAGAGACCCAGTACTTC. Full variable domain (missing parts from reference TRBV7-9 and TRBJ2-5): DTGVSQNPRHKITKRGQNVTFRCDPISEHNRLYWYRQTLGQGPEFLTYFQNEAQLEKSRLLSDRFSAERPKGSFSTLEIQRTEQGDSAMYLCASSPTREGIQETQYFGPGTRLLVL.

This clone was seen a few times. The chain combines TRBV2 with TRBJ2-2; 10 bases map to TRBD2. Trimming took 2 bases from V and 4 from J; bases not matched to a gene: 4. Germline CDR1 is SNHLY and CDR2 is FYNNEI. The CDR3 is made up of 16 amino acids. The CDR3 sequence is CASSESSGSLTGELFF. CDR3 DNA sequence: TGTGCCAGCAGTGAATCTAGCGGGAGTCTCACCGGGGAGCTGTTTTTT.

This clone was counted at least ten times. The V and J genes are TRBV7-9 and TRBJ2-1; D is perhaps TRBD2 (6 bases). CDR1 is SEHNR, CDR2 FQNEAQ, per germline (reference sequence). The CDR3 is 14 amino acids. Trimming removed 5 bases from V and 4 bases from J, with 12 bases in between. The CDR3 DNA reads as TGTGCCAGCAGCGTAACCGGGACTTACAATGAGCAGTTCTTC. It encodes CASSVTGTYNEQFF.

J is TRBJ1-1 and V is TRBV7-2; a weak D match, TRBD1 (6 bases). Per the germline V gene, CDR1 is SGHTA and CDR2 is FQGNSA. The CDR3 has 15 amino acids. V was shortened by 6 bases and J by 0 bases, with 14 bases between the two germline ends. CDR3 region: CASSPSGQLNTEAFF. In nucleotides, the CDR3 is TGTGCCAGCAGTCCCTCCGGACAGCTGAACACTGAAGCTTTCTTT. Full variable domain (missing parts from reference TRBV7-2 and TRBJ1-1): GAGVSQSPSNKVTEKGKDVELRCDPISGHTALYWYRQSLGQGLEFLIYFQGNSAPDKSGLPSDRFSAERTGGSVSTLTIQRTQQEDSAVYLCASSPSGQLNTEAFFGQGTRLTVV.

This clone came up a few times. This chain links TRBV4-3 with TRBJ1-2; D is ambiguous. This CDR3 has 13 residues. Trimming took 0 bases from V and 4 from J, leaving 6 bases between them. The germline CDR1 and CDR2 sequences are LGHNA and YSLEER. The CDR3 sequence: CASSQDVGYGYTF. CDR3 DNA: TGCGCCAGCAGCCAAGATGTCGGCTATGGCTACACCTTC.

In nucleotides, the CDR3 is TGTGCCAGCAGCTTCGGGCTAGCGGGAGTCAGGGGGGAGCAGTTCTTC. This encodes CASSFGLAGVRGEQFF. The chain uses TRBV9 and TRBJ2-1, with TRBD2 identical over 10 bases. CDR1 and CDR2 from the germline V gene are SGDLS and YYNGEE. CDR3 length: 16 residues. V shed 4 bases, J shed 10 bases, and the junction held 14 bases outside the gene matches.

This rearrangement joins TRBV30 to TRBJ1-3; maybe TRBD1 (6 bases). Germline-derived CDR1 and CDR2 are GTSNPN and SVGIG (reference sequence). Trimming left V 2 bases short and J 2 bases short, with 7 bases between. The length of the CDR3 is 13 residues. The CDR3: CAWSTGPGNTIYF. The CDR3 region has the DNA TGTGCCTGGAGTACAGGGCCTGGAAACACCATATATTTT.

The J gene is TRBJ2-7, the V gene TRBV9; D call uncertain. Looked up from germline, CDR1 is SGDLS and CDR2 is YYNGEE. Trimming removed 3 bases from V and 4 bases from J, with 8 bases in between. The CDR3 has 12 amino acids. CDR3 amino acids: CASSGVLYEQYF. CDR3 sequence (DNA): TGTGCCAGCAGCGGGGTGTTATACGAGCAGTACTTC.